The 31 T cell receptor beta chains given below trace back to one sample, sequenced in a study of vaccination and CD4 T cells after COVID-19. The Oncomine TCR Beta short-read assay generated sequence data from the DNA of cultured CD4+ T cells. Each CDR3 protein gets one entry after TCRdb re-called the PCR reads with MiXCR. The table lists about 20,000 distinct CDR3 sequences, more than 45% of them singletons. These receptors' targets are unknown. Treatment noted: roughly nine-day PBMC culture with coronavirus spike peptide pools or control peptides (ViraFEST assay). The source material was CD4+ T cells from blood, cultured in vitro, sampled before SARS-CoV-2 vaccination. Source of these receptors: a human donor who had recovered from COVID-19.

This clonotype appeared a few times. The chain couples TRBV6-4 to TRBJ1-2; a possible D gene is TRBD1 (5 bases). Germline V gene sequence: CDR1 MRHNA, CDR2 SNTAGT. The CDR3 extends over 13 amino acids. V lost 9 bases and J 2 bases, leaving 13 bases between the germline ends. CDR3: CARERGLNYGYTF. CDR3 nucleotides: TGTGCCAGGGAGAGGGGTTTGAACTATGGCTACACCTTC.

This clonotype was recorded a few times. The CDR3: CAWSVRLGFGNQPQHF. The CDR3, as DNA: TGTGCCTGGAGTGTAAGGTTGGGTTTCGGCAATCAGCCCCAGCATTTT. The V and J genes are TRBV30 and TRBJ1-5; D is undetermined. CDR1 GTSNPN and CDR2 SVGIG come from the germline V gene (reference sequence). This CDR3 has 16 amino acids. V was pared by 0 bases and J by 2 bases, with 14 bases between.

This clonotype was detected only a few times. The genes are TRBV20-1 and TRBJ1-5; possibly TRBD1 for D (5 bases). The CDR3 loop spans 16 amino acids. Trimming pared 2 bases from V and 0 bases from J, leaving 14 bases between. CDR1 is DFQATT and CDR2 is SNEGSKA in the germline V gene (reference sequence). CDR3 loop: CSARSQRGYSNQPQHF. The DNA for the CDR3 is TGCAGTGCTAGATCCCAAAGGGGTTATAGCAATCAGCCCCAGCATTTT.

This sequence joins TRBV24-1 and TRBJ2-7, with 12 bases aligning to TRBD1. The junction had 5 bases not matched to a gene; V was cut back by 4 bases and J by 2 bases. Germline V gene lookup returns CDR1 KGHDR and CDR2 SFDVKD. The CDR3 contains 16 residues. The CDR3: CATSDPWDRGPYEQYF. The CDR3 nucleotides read TGTGCCACCAGTGACCCCTGGGACAGGGGGCCCTACGAGCAGTACTTC.

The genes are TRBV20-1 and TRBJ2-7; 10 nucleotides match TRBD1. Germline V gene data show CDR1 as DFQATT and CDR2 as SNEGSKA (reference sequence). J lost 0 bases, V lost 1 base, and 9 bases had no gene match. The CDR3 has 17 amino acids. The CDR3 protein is CSARAAARTGGSYEQYF. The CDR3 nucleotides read TGCAGTGCTAGAGCGGCCGCCAGGACAGGGGGCTCCTACGAGCAGTACTTC.

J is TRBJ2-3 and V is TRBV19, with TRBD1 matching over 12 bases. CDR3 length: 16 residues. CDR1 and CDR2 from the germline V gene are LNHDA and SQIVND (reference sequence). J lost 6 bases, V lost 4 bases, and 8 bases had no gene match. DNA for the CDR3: TGTGCCAGTAGTAGAACCGGGACAGGGGGCGCGGATACGCAGTATTTT. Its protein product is CASSRTGTGGADTQYF.

In DNA form, the CDR3 reads TGTGCCAGCAGCTTATTGACAGGGAAGCCCTACGAGCAGTACTTC. Translated: CASSLLTGKPYEQYF. The V call is TRBV7-9, the J call TRBJ2-7, with 7 bases aligning to TRBD1. The CDR3 length is 15 residues. The J segment lost 2 bases and the V segment lost 2 bases, leaving 6 bases of the junction unmatched. Germline-derived CDR1 and CDR2 are SEHNR and FQNEAQ (reference sequence).

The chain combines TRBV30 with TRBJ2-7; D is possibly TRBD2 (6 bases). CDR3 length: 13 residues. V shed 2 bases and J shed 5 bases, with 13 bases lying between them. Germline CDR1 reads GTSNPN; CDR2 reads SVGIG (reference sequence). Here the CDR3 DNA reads TGTGCCTGGAGTCGCCGGAGGGTAAACGAGCAGTACTTC. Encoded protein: CAWSRRRVNEQYF.

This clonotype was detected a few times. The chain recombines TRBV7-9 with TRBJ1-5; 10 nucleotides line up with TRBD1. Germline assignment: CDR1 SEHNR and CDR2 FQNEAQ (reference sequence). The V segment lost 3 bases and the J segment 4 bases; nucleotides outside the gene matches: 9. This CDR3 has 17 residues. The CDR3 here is CASSFGRGTGENQPQHF. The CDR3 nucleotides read TGTGCCAGCAGCTTTGGGCGGGGGACAGGGGAAAATCAGCCCCAGCATTTT.

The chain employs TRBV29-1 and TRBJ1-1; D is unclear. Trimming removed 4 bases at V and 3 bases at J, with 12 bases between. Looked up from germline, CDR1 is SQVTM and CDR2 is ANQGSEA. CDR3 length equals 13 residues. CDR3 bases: TGCAGCGTTGCCCCGATGAAGGACACTGAAGCTTTCTTT. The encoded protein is CSVAPMKDTEAFF.

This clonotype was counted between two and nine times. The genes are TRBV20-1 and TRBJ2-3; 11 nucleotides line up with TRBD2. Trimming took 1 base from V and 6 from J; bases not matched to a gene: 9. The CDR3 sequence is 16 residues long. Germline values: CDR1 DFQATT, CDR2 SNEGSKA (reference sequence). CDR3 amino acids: CSARGLTSGGTDTQYF. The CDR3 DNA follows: TGCAGTGCTAGAGGTCTCACTAGCGGGGGTACTGATACGCAGTATTTT.

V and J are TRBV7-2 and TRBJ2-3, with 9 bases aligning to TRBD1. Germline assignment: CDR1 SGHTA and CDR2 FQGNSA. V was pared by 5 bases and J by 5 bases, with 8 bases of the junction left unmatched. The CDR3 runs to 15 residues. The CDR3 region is CASSPRDRVKDTQYF. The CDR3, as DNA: TGTGCCAGCAGCCCTCGGGACAGGGTGAAAGATACGCAGTATTTT.

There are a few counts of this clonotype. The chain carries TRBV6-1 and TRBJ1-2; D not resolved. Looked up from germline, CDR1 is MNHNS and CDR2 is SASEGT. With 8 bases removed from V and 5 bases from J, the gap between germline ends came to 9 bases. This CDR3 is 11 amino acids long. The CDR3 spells CASFKLYGYTF. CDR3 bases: TGTGCCAGCTTTAAGCTTTATGGCTACACCTTC.

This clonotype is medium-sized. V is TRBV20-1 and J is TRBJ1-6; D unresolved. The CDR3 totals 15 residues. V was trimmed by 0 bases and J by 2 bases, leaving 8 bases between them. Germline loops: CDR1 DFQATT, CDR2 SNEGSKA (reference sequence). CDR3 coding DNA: TGCAGTGCTAGAGATCAGCAGACCTATAATTCACCCCTCCACTTT. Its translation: CSARDQQTYNSPLHF.

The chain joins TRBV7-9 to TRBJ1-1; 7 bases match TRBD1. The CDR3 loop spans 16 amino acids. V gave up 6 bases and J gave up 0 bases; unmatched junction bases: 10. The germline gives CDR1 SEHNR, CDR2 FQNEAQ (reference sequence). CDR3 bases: TGTGCCAGCAGTCCTTTCGGACAGGCTCTGAACACTGAAGCTTTCTTT. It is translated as CASSPFGQALNTEAFF.

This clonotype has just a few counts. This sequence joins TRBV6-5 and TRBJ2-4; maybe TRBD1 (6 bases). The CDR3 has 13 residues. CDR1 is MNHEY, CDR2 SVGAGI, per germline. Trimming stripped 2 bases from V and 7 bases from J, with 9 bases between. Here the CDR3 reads CASSYGQGNIQYF. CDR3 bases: TGTGCCAGCAGTTACGGGCAGGGGAACATTCAGTACTTC.

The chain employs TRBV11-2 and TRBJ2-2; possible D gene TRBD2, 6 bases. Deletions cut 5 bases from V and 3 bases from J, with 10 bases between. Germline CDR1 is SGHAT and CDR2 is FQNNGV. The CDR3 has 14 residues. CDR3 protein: CASSGGTYTGELFF. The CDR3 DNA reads TGTGCCAGCAGCGGCGGGACTTACACCGGGGAGCTGTTTTTT.

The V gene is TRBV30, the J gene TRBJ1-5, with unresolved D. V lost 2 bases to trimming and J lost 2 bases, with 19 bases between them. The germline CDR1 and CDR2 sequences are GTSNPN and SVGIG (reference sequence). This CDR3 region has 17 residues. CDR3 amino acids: CAWSQTYHSVGNQPQHF. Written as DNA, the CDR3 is TGTGCCTGGAGTCAAACATATCACTCCGTGGGCAATCAGCCCCAGCATTTT.

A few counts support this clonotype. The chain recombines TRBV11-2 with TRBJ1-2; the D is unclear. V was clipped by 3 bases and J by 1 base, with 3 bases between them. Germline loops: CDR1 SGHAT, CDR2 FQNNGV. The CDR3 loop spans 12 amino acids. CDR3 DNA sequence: TGTGCCAGCAGCTTCCGTAACTATGGCTACACCTTC. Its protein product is CASSFRNYGYTF.

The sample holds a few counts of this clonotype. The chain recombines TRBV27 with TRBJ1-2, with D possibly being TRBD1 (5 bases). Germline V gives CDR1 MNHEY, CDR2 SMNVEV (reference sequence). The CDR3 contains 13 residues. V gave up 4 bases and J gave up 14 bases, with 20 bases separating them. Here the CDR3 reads CASSSSIGTSETF. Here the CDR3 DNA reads TGTGCCAGCAGTTCGTCCATTGGGACGTCCGAAACCTTC.

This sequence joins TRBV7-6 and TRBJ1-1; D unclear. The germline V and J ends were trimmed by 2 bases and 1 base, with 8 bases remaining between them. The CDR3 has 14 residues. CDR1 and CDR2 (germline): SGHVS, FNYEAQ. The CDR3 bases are TGTGCCAGCAGCTTACGGGCAGGGAACACTGAAGCTTTCTTT. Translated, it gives CASSLRAGNTEAFF.

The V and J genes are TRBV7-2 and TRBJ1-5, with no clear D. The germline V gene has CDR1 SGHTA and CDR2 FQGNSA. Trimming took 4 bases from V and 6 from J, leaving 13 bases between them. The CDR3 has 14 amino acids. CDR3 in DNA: TGTGCCAGCAGCTCCACTCCGGGCCGTCAGCCCCAGCATTTT. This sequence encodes CASSSTPGRQPQHF.

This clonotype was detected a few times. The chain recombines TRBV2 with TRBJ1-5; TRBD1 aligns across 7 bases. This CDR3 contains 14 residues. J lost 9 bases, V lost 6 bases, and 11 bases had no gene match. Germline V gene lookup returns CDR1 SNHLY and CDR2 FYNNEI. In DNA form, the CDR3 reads TGTGCCAGCAGACGACAGGGTCTAGGTCGGCCCCAGCATTTT. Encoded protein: CASRRQGLGRPQHF. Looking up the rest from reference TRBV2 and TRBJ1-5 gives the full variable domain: EPEVTQTPSHQVTQMGQEVILRCVPISNHLYFYWYRQILGQKVEFLVSFYNNEISEKSEIFDDQFSVERPDGSNFTLKIRSTKLEDSAMYFCASRRQGLGRPQHFGDGTRLSIL.

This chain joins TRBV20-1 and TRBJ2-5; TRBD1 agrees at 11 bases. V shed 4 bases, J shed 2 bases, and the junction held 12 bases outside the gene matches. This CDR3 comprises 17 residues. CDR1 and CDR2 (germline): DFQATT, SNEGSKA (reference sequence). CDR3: CSAKRTGGGPRQETQYF. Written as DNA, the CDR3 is TGCAGTGCTAAAAGGACAGGGGGCGGTCCCCGTCAAGAGACCCAGTACTTC.

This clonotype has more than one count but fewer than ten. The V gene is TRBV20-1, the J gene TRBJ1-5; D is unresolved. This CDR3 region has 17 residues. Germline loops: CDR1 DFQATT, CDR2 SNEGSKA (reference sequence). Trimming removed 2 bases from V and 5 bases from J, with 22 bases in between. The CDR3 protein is CSARHISVEGFHQPQHF. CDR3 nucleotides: TGCAGTGCTAGACATATCAGTGTGGAGGGATTTCATCAGCCCCAGCATTTT.

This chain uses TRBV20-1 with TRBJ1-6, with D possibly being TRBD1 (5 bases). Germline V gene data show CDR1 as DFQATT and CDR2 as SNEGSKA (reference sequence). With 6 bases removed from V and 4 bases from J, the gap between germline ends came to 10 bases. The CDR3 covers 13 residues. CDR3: CSAREFYNSPLHF. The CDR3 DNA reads TGCAGTGCCAGGGAGTTTTATAATTCACCCCTCCACTTT.

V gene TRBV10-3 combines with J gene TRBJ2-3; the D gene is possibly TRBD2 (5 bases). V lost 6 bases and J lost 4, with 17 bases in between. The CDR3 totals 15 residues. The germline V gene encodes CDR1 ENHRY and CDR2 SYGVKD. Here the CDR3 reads CAISALAEASDTQYF. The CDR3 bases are TGTGCCATCAGCGCCCTAGCTGAGGCCTCAGATACGCAGTATTTT.

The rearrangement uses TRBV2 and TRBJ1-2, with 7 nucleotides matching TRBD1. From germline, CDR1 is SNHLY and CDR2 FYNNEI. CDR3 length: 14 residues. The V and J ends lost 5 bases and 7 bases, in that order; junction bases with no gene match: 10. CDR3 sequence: CASSQNRGSAGYTF. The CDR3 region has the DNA TGTGCCAGCAGTCAGAACAGGGGATCCGCTGGCTACACCTTC.

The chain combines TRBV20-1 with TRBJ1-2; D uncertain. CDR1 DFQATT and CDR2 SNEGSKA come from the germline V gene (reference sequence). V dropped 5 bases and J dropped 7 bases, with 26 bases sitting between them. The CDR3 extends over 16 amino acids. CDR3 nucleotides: TGCAGTGCTCCCGTGTGGACGGATGCCCTGGTAGGTGGCTACACCTTC. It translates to CSAPVWTDALVGGYTF.

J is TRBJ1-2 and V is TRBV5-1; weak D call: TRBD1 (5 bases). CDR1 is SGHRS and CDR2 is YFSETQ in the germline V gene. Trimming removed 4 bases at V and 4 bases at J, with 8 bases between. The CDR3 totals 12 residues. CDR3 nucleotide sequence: TGCGCCAGCAGCGGGGGACCCTATGGCTACACCTTC. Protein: CASSGGPYGYTF.

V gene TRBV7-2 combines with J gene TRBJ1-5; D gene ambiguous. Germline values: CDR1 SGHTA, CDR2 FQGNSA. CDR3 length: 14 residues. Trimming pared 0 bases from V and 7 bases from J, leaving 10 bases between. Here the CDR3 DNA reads TGTGCCAGCAGCTTAGCGGTCTGGGTCCAGCCCCAGCATTTT. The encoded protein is CASSLAVWVQPQHF.